Described below is a single T cell receptor beta chain sequence and its context. What it binds is unknown. The V gene's germline CDR1 is SGHRS and CDR2 YFSETQ. V lost 0 bases to trimming and J lost 10 bases; unmatched junction nucleotides: 2. This CDR3 has 15 amino acids. The data were obtained in a study of T cells in Graves' hyperthyroidism and ophthalmopathy. Regarding the study as a whole: Ophthalmopathy onset followed model prediction by a median around six months.

RNA transcripts were the template for amplifying TCR beta CDR3 regions. Carried out on the TCR CDR3, a first-round RT-PCR used the HTBI primer set. TCRdb called the multiplex PCR reads again in MiXCR, with one record for every CDR3 protein. Among 490,000 or so distinct CDR3 sequences, approximately 20% were seen once, and the ten largest hold 47%. A Clinical Activity Score of at least 3, a NOSPECS grade of at least 4 and a duration under 3 months were recorded in the ophthalmopathy patients. Criteria for exclusion of patients were uncontrolled infection, other autoimmune disease, pregnancy or lactation.

J is TRBJ1-6 and V is TRBV5-1; 12 nucleotides agree with TRBD1. The clonotype was recovered from a man aged 35 to 55 with Graves' ophthalmopathy. Sequencing was done on a sample of blood. The CDR3 nucleotides read TGCGCCAGCAGCTTGGATGGGACAGGGGGCTCACCCCTCCACTTT. Protein: CASSLDGTGGSPLHF.